Each of the 30 T cell receptor beta chains below was sequenced from the same sample in a study of T cell responses to AZD1222 COVID-19 vaccine. Measured with immunoSEQ multiplex PCR; TCRdb has only the in-frame clones, and not every one. Among approximately 110,000 clones listed, less than 90% were seen once. The specimen was peripheral blood, collected on day 0 of AZD1222 vaccination. Receptors were obtained from an adult in good health.

The chain joins TRBV2 to TRBJ1-5; D may be TRBD1 (6 bases). CDR1 SNHLY and CDR2 FYNNEI come from the germline V gene. The germline V and J ends were trimmed by 8 bases and 2 bases, with 16 bases remaining between them. This CDR3 comprises 15 residues. For the CDR3, the DNA is TGTGCCAGCGGATCGGACAGTTTGGGCAATCAGCCCCAGCATTTT. Translation gives CASGSDSLGNQPQHF. The whole variable domain, filled in from reference TRBV2 and TRBJ1-5, reads EPEVTQTPSHQVTQMGQEVILRCVPISNHLYFYWYRQILGQKVEFLVSFYNNEISEKSEIFDDQFSVERPDGSNFTLKIRSTKLEDSAMYFCASGSDSLGNQPQHFGDGTRLSIL.

J is TRBJ2-2 and V is TRBV5-4, with D possibly being TRBD1 or TRBD2 (6 bases each). Germline CDR1 reads SGHNT; CDR2 reads YYREEE (reference sequence). The ends were cut back, 7 bases at V and 2 bases at J, with 9 bases in the middle. The CDR3 is 13 residues long. CDR3 in amino acids: CASGGLNTGELFF. CDR3 bases: TGTGCCAGCGGGGGGCTTAACACCGGGGAGCTGTTTTTT.

The chain links TRBV7-9 to TRBJ2-1; 9 nucleotides line up with TRBD2. The germline V gene has CDR1 SEHNR and CDR2 FQNEAQ (reference sequence). V trimming: 5 bases; J trimming: 3 bases; junction bases outside the gene matches: 5. This CDR3 comprises 15 residues. CDR3 sequence reads: CASSSSGGNYNEQFF. Here the CDR3 DNA reads TGTGCCAGCAGCAGTAGCGGGGGAAACTACAATGAGCAGTTCTTC.

The chain links TRBV9 to TRBJ2-1; TRBD2 matches at 7 bases. The germline V gene has CDR1 SGDLS and CDR2 YYNGEE. V lost 3 bases, J lost 8 bases, and 8 bases stayed unmatched. CDR3 length equals 14 residues. The CDR3 here is CASSGQTSTDEQFF. Written as DNA, the CDR3 is TGTGCCAGCAGCGGCCAGACTAGCACCGATGAGCAGTTCTTC.

This clone was detected only a few times. The J gene is TRBJ2-3, the V gene TRBV2, with D unresolved. V dropped 6 bases and J dropped 2 bases, with 9 bases sitting between them. CDR3 size: 13 residues. The germline V gene encodes CDR1 SNHLY and CDR2 FYNNEI. The CDR3 loop is CASSPPFTDTQYF. The CDR3, as DNA: TGTGCCAGCAGCCCTCCTTTCACAGATACGCAGTATTTT.

V and J are TRBV7-9 and TRBJ1-1, with D unclear. Germline assignment: CDR1 SEHNR and CDR2 FQNEAQ (reference sequence). This CDR3 has 14 residues. V was trimmed by 1 base and J by 8 bases, leaving 14 bases between them. CDR3 bases: TGTGCCAGCAGCTTAGAGGGCGGGCTGGGGGAAGCTTTCTTT. Translation: CASSLEGGLGEAFF.

This clone showed up just once. The chain has TRBV11-2 and TRBJ2-1; 15 bases fit TRBD2. The J segment lost 10 bases and the V segment lost 6 bases, leaving 16 bases of the junction unmatched. The length of the CDR3 is 18 residues. Germline V CDR1 and CDR2: SGHAT, FQNNGV. The chain's CDR3 is CASRAGTSGGLRSSEQFF. The CDR3 DNA reads as TGTGCCAGCAGGGCCGGGACTAGCGGGGGGCTTCGTAGTTCGGAGCAGTTCTTC.

This clone was recorded once. V gene TRBV10-3 combines with J gene TRBJ2-5; D not certain. V was trimmed by 0 bases and J by 3 bases, leaving 8 bases between them. Germline loops: CDR1 ENHRY, CDR2 SYGVKD. The CDR3 runs to 14 residues. The chain's CDR3 is CAISESRTEETQYF. CDR3 bases: TGTGCCATCAGTGAGTCGCGGACGGAAGAGACCCAGTACTTC.

The sample holds a few counts of this clone. The CDR3 sequence is CASSLRWGEEAFF. The CDR3 bases are TGTGCCAGCAGTTTAAGGTGGGGGGAAGAAGCTTTCTTT. This sequence joins TRBV12-3 or TRBV12-4 and TRBJ1-1, with a weak D call TRBD1 (5 bases). This CDR3 has 13 residues. V was pared by 2 bases and J by 8 bases, with 12 bases between.

This chain links TRBV4-1 with TRBJ1-5, with no clear D. This CDR3 has 14 residues. Trimming removed 6 bases from V and 2 bases from J, with 11 bases in between. Germline assignment: CDR1 MGHRA and CDR2 YSYEKL. Here the CDR3 reads CASSEAGRNQPQHF. CDR3 in DNA: TGCGCCAGCAGTGAAGCCGGCCGCAATCAGCCCCAGCATTTT.

The CDR3 protein is CASSSTGRATGNTIYF. CDR3 DNA: TGTGCCAGCAGTAGCACGGGCAGGGCCACTGGAAACACCATATATTTT. The rearrangement uses TRBV28 and TRBJ1-3, with a weak D call TRBD1 (5 bases). Trimming removed 5 bases at V and 2 bases at J, with 16 bases between. Germline CDR1 and CDR2: MDHEN and SYDVKM. The CDR3 is 16 residues long.

The rearrangement joins TRBV6-1 to TRBJ1-2; perhaps TRBD1 as D (6 bases). The CDR3 runs 16 residues. Per the germline V gene, CDR1 is MNHNS and CDR2 is SASEGT. V was clipped by 4 bases and J by 5 bases, with 20 bases between them. In DNA form, the CDR3 reads TGTGCCAGCAGTGCGGGGGCCACGGGGCCGTCGTATGGCTACACCTTC. Protein product: CASSAGATGPSYGYTF.

This chain joins TRBV6-2 or TRBV6-3 and TRBJ1-2; no reliable D call. V lost 2 bases and J lost 4, with 2 bases in between. CDR3 length equals 11 residues. Germline V gene data show CDR1 as MNHEY and CDR2 as SVGEGT. For the CDR3, the DNA is TGTGCCAGCAGTTACACCTATGGCTACACCTTC. Its translation: CASSYTYGYTF.

The chain recombines TRBV11-3 with TRBJ2-3; D is ambiguous. Germline CDR1 and CDR2: SGHNT and YENEEA. V was shortened by 8 bases and J by 3 bases, with 9 bases between the two germline ends. The CDR3 length is 12 residues. The CDR3 is CASSGPTDTQYF. The CDR3 DNA follows: TGTGCCAGCTCCGGGCCGACAGATACGCAGTATTTT.

In this sample, this clone turned up a few times. The V gene is TRBV15, the J gene TRBJ1-5, with D unresolved. Trimming pared 0 bases from V and 3 bases from J, leaving 9 bases between. The CDR3 is 15 amino acids. CDR1 LNHNV and CDR2 YYDKDF come from the germline V gene (reference sequence). The CDR3, as DNA: TGTGCCACCAGCAGAGACAGGTCGGTCAATCAGCCCCAGCATTTT. This translates into CATSRDRSVNQPQHF.

V gene TRBV12-3 or TRBV12-4 combines with J gene TRBJ2-1, with D possibly matching TRBD2 (5 bases). Trimming removed 6 bases from V and 11 bases from J, with 11 bases in between. This CDR3 comprises 11 residues. CDR3 loop: CASRSGNQQFF. CDR3 in DNA: TGTGCCAGCAGGTCCGGGAACCAGCAGTTCTTC.

The genes are TRBV6-4 and TRBJ2-2; a possible D gene is TRBD1 (5 bases). CDR1 and CDR2 from the germline V gene are MRHNA and SNTAGT. This CDR3 spans 15 amino acids. V dropped 6 bases and J dropped 1 base, with 12 bases sitting between them. CDR3 DNA sequence: TGTGCCAGCAGCGAAACAGGAAAGAACACCGGGGAGCTGTTTTTT. It codes for CASSETGKNTGELFF.

V gene TRBV6-5 combines with J gene TRBJ1-5, with TRBD1 matching 9 bases. The CDR3 runs 14 residues. Germline V gives CDR1 MNHEY, CDR2 SVGAGI. J was trimmed by 7 bases and V by 7 bases; bases with no gene match: 8. The CDR3 nucleotides read TGTGCCAGCAAATCAGGGGGGACAGGGCAGCCCCAGCATTTT. Protein: CASKSGGTGQPQHF.

The chain joins TRBV28 to TRBJ1-6, with D unclear. Between the trimmed V and J ends, which lost 3 bases and 13 bases, there was a span of 10 bases. The CDR3 totals 12 residues. The germline gives CDR1 MDHEN, CDR2 SYDVKM. The CDR3 nucleotides read TGTGCCAGCAGTTTCCCCGGCACCCCCCTCCACTTT. Protein: CASSFPGTPLHF.

This chain links TRBV10-3 with TRBJ1-3; no firm D call. The germline gives CDR1 ENHRY, CDR2 SYGVKD. Trimming pared 6 bases from V and 0 bases from J, leaving 12 bases between. CDR3 length: 15 amino acids. The CDR3: CAISDRRVSGNTIYF. CDR3 bases: TGTGCCATCAGCGACCGACGGGTCTCTGGAAACACCATATATTTT.

The V gene is TRBV11-3, the J gene TRBJ2-5, with 9 bases matching TRBD1. This CDR3 region has 14 residues. J gave up 5 bases and V 4 bases, and 5 bases lay outside the gene matches. Germline loops: CDR1 SGHNT, CDR2 YENEEA. CDR3 sequence reads: CASSSTGGRETQYF. The CDR3 DNA is TGTGCCAGCAGCTCGACAGGGGGGCGGGAGACCCAGTACTTC.

The J gene is TRBJ1-1, the V gene TRBV4-3; 7 positions match TRBD1. Germline V gene sequence: CDR1 LGHNA, CDR2 YSLEER. Germline trimming cut 0 bases from V and 6 bases from J; bases unmatched to any gene: 10. The CDR3 loop spans 16 amino acids. Written as DNA, the CDR3 is TGCGCCAGCAGCCAAGATTTGACAGGGATATTCTCTGAAGCTTTCTTT. Its protein is CASSQDLTGIFSEAFF.

The genes are TRBV29-1 and TRBJ2-5; 11 bases are shared with TRBD2. The ends lost 7 bases at V and 5 bases at J; junction bases unmatched: 9. Germline lookup yields CDR1 SQVTM and CDR2 ANQGSEA. The CDR3 length is 14 residues. CDR3 sequence: CSGALAGDMETQYF. DNA for the CDR3: TGCAGCGGCGCACTAGCGGGAGACATGGAGACCCAGTACTTC.

This rearrangement joins TRBV6-2 or TRBV6-3 to TRBJ1-2; D is unclear. The germline V gene encodes CDR1 MNHEY and CDR2 SVGEGT. V was clipped by 6 bases and J by 4 bases, with 15 bases between them. The CDR3 extends over 14 amino acids. The CDR3 here is CASSLSWLAYGYTF. CDR3 in DNA: TGTGCCAGCAGCCTCTCCTGGTTGGCCTATGGCTACACCTTC.

V usage is TRBV27 and J usage is TRBJ1-1; 10 bases are a match to TRBD1. The germline V gene has CDR1 MNHEY and CDR2 SMNVEV (reference sequence). This CDR3 has 17 amino acids. J lost 0 bases, V lost 8 bases, and 12 bases had no gene match. CDR3 protein: CASSPPRGTGVNTEAFF. CDR3 nucleotides: TGTGCCAGCTCCCCTCCCCGGGGGACAGGGGTGAACACTGAAGCTTTCTTT.

This rearrangement joins TRBV20-1 to TRBJ2-1; D possibly corresponds to TRBD2 (6 bases). The CDR3 covers 14 residues. Germline assignment: CDR1 DFQATT and CDR2 SNEGSKA (reference sequence). V lost 3 bases and J 7 bases, leaving 16 bases between the germline ends. CDR3 in amino acids: CSASNSGGRNEQFF. The CDR3 DNA reads as TGCAGTGCTAGTAATAGCGGTGGACGGAATGAGCAGTTCTTC.

The CDR3 nucleotides are TGCGCCAGCAGCTCCGCGGGACAGGGCCCCGCAGATACGCAGTATTTT. Protein product: CASSSAGQGPADTQYF. The V call is TRBV5-1, the J call TRBJ2-3; 9 positions match TRBD1. CDR1 is SGHRS and CDR2 is YFSETQ in the germline V gene. The CDR3 contains 16 residues. V shed 3 bases, J shed 4 bases, and the junction held 9 bases outside the gene matches. The full variable domain, rest sourced from reference TRBV5-1 and TRBJ2-3, is KAGVTQTPRYLIKTRGQQVTLSCSPISGHRSVSWYQQTPGQGLQFLFEYFSETQRNKGNFPGRFSGRQFSNSRSEMNVSTLELGDSALYLCASSSAGQGPADTQYFGPGTRLTVL.

The chain joins TRBV13 to TRBJ2-7, with a tentative D call TRBD2 (5 bases). The CDR3 extends over 16 amino acids. V was trimmed by 5 bases and J by 1 base, leaving 18 bases between them. Germline V gives CDR1 PRHDT, CDR2 FYEKMQ (reference sequence). CDR3 loop: CASSRLSGVQSYEQYF. DNA for the CDR3: TGTGCCAGCAGCCGTCTCTCCGGGGTACAATCCTACGAGCAGTACTTC.

The rearrangement uses TRBV5-1 and TRBJ2-2; perhaps D is TRBD1 or TRBD2 (5 bases each). CDR3 length: 14 residues. Germline-derived CDR1 and CDR2 are SGHRS and YFSETQ. Trimming cost V 4 bases and J 10 bases, with 17 bases left between them. CDR3 protein: CASSTYGAITELFF. The CDR3 DNA follows: TGCGCCAGCAGCACCTACGGGGCCATCACGGAGCTGTTTTTT.

V and J are TRBV19 and TRBJ1-2, with unresolved D. The CDR3 is 14 residues long. Looked up from germline, CDR1 is LNHDA and CDR2 is SQIVND (reference sequence). Trimming left V 3 bases short and J 2 bases short, with 10 bases between. CDR3 in DNA: TGTGCCAGTAGTATGTGGCAGGCAAACTATGGCTACACCTTC. This encodes CASSMWQANYGYTF.